The next 28 T cell receptor beta chains were all read from a single sample in a study of cytomegalovirus exposure and HLA in healthy donors. 60 Vbeta and 13 Jbeta primers were used in PCR. Sequencing used immunoSEQ multiplex PCR; TCRdb keeps in-frame clones, though not all of them. The profile shows 130,000 or so clones, 73% of them singletons. The sample consisted of PBMCs. The source is a middle-aged woman in good health and CMV-seropositive.

In its sample, this clone was seen once. V gene TRBV9 combines with J gene TRBJ2-2, with a tentative D call TRBD1 (6 bases). The germline V gene encodes CDR1 SGDLS and CDR2 YYNGEE. This CDR3 contains 14 residues. Between the trimmed V and J ends, which lost 5 bases and 7 bases, there was a span of 15 bases. The CDR3 spells CASRAQGTGGELFF. The CDR3 nucleotides read TGTGCCAGCAGAGCACAGGGAACGGGCGGGGAGCTGTTTTTT.

The gene calls are TRBV2 and TRBJ2-7, with D tentatively TRBD1 (5 bases). The V gene's germline CDR1 is SNHLY and CDR2 FYNNEI. This CDR3 spans 13 amino acids. V lost 7 bases and J 1 base, leaving 11 bases between the germline ends. The CDR3 region is CASMTVRSYEQYF. The CDR3 DNA reads TGTGCCAGCATGACAGTGCGATCCTACGAGCAGTACTTC.

The chain recombines TRBV18 with TRBJ2-5, with D unclear. The CDR3 is made up of 15 amino acids. Germline V lookup: CDR1 KGHSH, CDR2 LQKENI. Trimming took 0 bases from V and 5 from J, leaving 13 bases between them. Here the CDR3 reads CASSPPSVAWETQYF. The CDR3 region has the DNA TGTGCCAGCTCACCACCCTCGGTTGCCTGGGAGACCCAGTACTTC. Full variable domain (outside the CDR3, taken from reference TRBV18 and TRBJ2-5): NAGVMQNPRHLVRRRGQEARLRCSPMKGHSHVYWYRQLPEEGLKFMVYLQKENIIDESGMPKERFSAEFPKEGPSILRIQQVVRGDSAAYFCASSPPSVAWETQYFGPGTRLLVL.

As DNA, the CDR3 is TGTGCCAGCAGTGAAGGACAGATGAACACTGAAGCTTTCTTT. Residues: CASSEGQMNTEAFF. This rearrangement joins TRBV2 to TRBJ1-1, with D tentatively TRBD1 (5 bases). There are 14 residues in the CDR3. Deletions cut 1 base from V and 0 bases from J, with 6 bases between. Germline V gene data show CDR1 as SNHLY and CDR2 as FYNNEI.

DNA of the CDR3: TGTGCCAGCAGCGTAGCTACTGGACAGGGTATAGAGACCCAGTACTTC. Protein product: CASSVATGQGIETQYF. The gene calls are TRBV9 and TRBJ2-5, with 8 bases that match TRBD1. The CDR3 loop spans 16 amino acids. V shed 0 bases, J shed 4 bases, and the junction held 8 bases outside the gene matches. Germline lookup yields CDR1 SGDLS and CDR2 YYNGEE.

This rearrangement joins TRBV27 to TRBJ2-7; D perhaps matches TRBD2 (6 bases). Germline assignment: CDR1 MNHEY and CDR2 SMNVEV (reference sequence). V was trimmed by 6 bases and J by 9 bases, leaving 21 bases between them. The CDR3 length is 14 residues. Here the CDR3 reads CASRLTRDAGGQYF. DNA of the CDR3: TGTGCCAGCAGGCTAACAAGGGACGCCGGGGGGCAGTACTTC.

The chain uses TRBV7-8 and TRBJ2-5; D possibly corresponds to TRBD1 (5 bases). The CDR3 totals 14 residues. V gave up 5 bases and J gave up 4 bases, with 14 bases separating them. CDR1 is SGHVS and CDR2 is FQNEAQ in the germline V gene. The CDR3 sequence: CASSALGQIETQYF. As DNA, the CDR3 is TGTGCCAGCAGCGCCCTGGGGCAGATAGAGACCCAGTACTTC.

This clone was seen once. The rearrangement uses TRBV19 and TRBJ2-5; tentative D call: TRBD2 (6 bases). Trimming removed 8 bases at V and 5 bases at J, with 18 bases between. The V gene's germline CDR1 is LNHDA and CDR2 SQIVND (reference sequence). This CDR3 contains 14 residues. The CDR3 loop reads CASRERGTGETQYF. The CDR3 DNA is TGTGCCAGTCGGGAGAGGGGTACGGGGGAGACCCAGTACTTC.

CDR3 in DNA: TGTGCCAGCTCACCGGGGAGCGGACCAGAAGAGACCCAGTACTTC. Amino acid sequence: CASSPGSGPEETQYF. The chain recombines TRBV18 with TRBJ2-5; maybe TRBD2 (5 bases). CDR3 length: 15 residues. Trimming cost V 3 bases and J 3 bases, with 14 bases left between them. The germline CDR1 and CDR2 sequences are KGHSH and LQKENI.

The chain is built from TRBV27 and TRBJ1-1, with TRBD1 as a possible D gene (5 bases). Germline CDR1 and CDR2: MNHEY and SMNVEV (reference sequence). V was pared by 2 bases and J by 7 bases, with 17 bases between. The CDR3 spans 15 residues. The CDR3 protein is CASSLSPGPPIEAFF. The CDR3 DNA reads TGTGCCAGCAGTTTAAGCCCAGGGCCCCCAATTGAAGCTTTCTTT.

The V gene is TRBV27, the J gene TRBJ2-2; no firm D call. The CDR3 totals 11 residues. The ends were cut back, 6 bases at V and 6 bases at J, with 5 bases in the middle. CDR1 and CDR2 from the germline V gene are MNHEY and SMNVEV (reference sequence). CDR3 DNA sequence: TGTGCCAGCAGAAGCGCCGGGGAGCTGTTTTTT. This sequence encodes CASRSAGELFF.

The V gene is TRBV28, the J gene TRBJ1-2, with D maybe TRBD1 (6 bases). The germline V and J ends were trimmed by 7 bases and 0 bases, with 12 bases remaining between them. Germline V gene data show CDR1 as MDHEN and CDR2 as SYDVKM. The CDR3 consists of 14 residues. The CDR3, as DNA: TGTGCCAGCACTGTAGGGGGGGCTAACTATGGCTACACCTTC. It encodes CASTVGGANYGYTF.

This clone was seen a handful of times. The chain has TRBV10-3 and TRBJ2-7; D remains unclear. CDR1 ENHRY and CDR2 SYGVKD come from the germline V gene. Trimming took off 3 bases at V and 4 bases at J, with 4 bases between the two ends. The CDR3 is made up of 11 amino acids. CDR3 sequence reads: CAISDLYEQYF. The CDR3 region has the DNA TGTGCCATCAGTGACTTATACGAGCAGTACTTC.

In this sample, this clone turned up a few times. The chain joins TRBV18 to TRBJ1-2; possibly TRBD1 for D (5 bases). This CDR3 has 16 amino acids. Trimming stripped 4 bases from V and 1 base from J, with 16 bases between. Germline V CDR1 and CDR2: KGHSH, LQKENI. The CDR3 protein is CASSLAGTGSNYGYTF. The CDR3 region has the DNA TGTGCCAGCTCACTAGCTGGTACAGGAAGTAACTATGGCTACACCTTC.

V is TRBV28 and J is TRBJ1-5; 11 nucleotides align to TRBD1. The germline V gene has CDR1 MDHEN and CDR2 SYDVKM. Trimming at V came to 4 bases and at J to 2 bases, leaving 7 bases not matched to a gene. The CDR3 covers 17 residues. The CDR3 protein is CASSSWGQGDRNQPQHF. The CDR3 DNA follows: TGTGCCAGCAGTTCCTGGGGACAGGGGGATCGCAATCAGCCCCAGCATTTT.

The chain recombines TRBV6-1 with TRBJ2-1, with 10 bases aligning to TRBD1. After removal of 3 bases from V and 2 bases from J, the junction contained 4 bases not matched to a gene. CDR1 and CDR2 from the germline V gene are MNHNS and SASEGT. This CDR3 contains 16 residues. The CDR3 loop reads CASSERQGATYNEQFF. The CDR3, as DNA: TGTGCCAGCAGTGAGCGACAGGGGGCTACCTACAATGAGCAGTTCTTC.

The rearrangement uses TRBV19 and TRBJ1-5, with 7 bases identical to TRBD1. There are 14 residues in the CDR3. J was trimmed by 6 bases and V by 5 bases; bases with no gene match: 7. CDR1 LNHDA and CDR2 SQIVND come from the germline V gene (reference sequence). CDR3: CASSLGDSIQPQHF. The CDR3 coding sequence is TGTGCCAGTAGTTTGGGGGACAGTATTCAGCCCCAGCATTTT. Together with reference TRBV19 and TRBJ1-5, the CDR3 gives the full variable domain: DGGITQSPKYLFRKEGQNVTLSCEQNLNHDAMYWYRQDPGQGLRLIYYSQIVNDFQKGDIAEGYSVSREKKESFPLTVTSAQKNPTAFYLCASSLGDSIQPQHFGDGTRLSIL.

V and J are TRBV5-6 and TRBJ2-5, with 8 bases aligning to TRBD2. The J segment lost 1 base and the V segment lost 4 bases, leaving 6 bases of the junction unmatched. Germline V lookup: CDR1 SGHDT, CDR2 YYEEEE. This CDR3 has 15 residues. The CDR3 spells CASSRGGPGQETQYF. In DNA form, the CDR3 reads TGTGCCAGCAGCCGCGGGGGGCCGGGCCAAGAGACCCAGTACTTC. The full variable domain, rest sourced from reference TRBV5-6 and TRBJ2-5, is DAGVTQSPTHLIKTRGQQVTLRCSPKSGHDTVSWYQQALGQGPQFIFQYYEEEERQRGNFPDRFSGHQFPNYSSELNVNALLLGDSALYLCASSRGGPGQETQYFGPGTRLLVL.

This clone appeared a few times. V gene TRBV28 combines with J gene TRBJ1-5; TRBD1 aligns across 7 bases. The CDR3 is 15 amino acids. CDR1 and CDR2 from the germline V gene are MDHEN and SYDVKM. Germline trimming cut 7 bases from V and 1 base from J; bases unmatched to any gene: 7. Written as DNA, the CDR3 is TGTGCCAGCACCTTAGGGACAGTAAGCAATCAGCCCCAGCATTTT. This encodes CASTLGTVSNQPQHF.

A few counts support this clone. The V and J genes are TRBV2 and TRBJ2-3; D possibly corresponds to TRBD2 (5 bases). The germline gives CDR1 SNHLY, CDR2 FYNNEI. The V end was cut by 4 bases, the J end by 2 bases, with 13 bases between. The CDR3 totals 15 residues. The CDR3 DNA reads as TGTGCCAGCAGTGTTACTAGTGAGGCCACAGATACGCAGTATTTT. This encodes CASSVTSEATDTQYF.

The rearrangement links TRBV19 to TRBJ1-1; D perhaps matches TRBD1 (6 bases). Deletions cut 5 bases from V and 4 bases from J, with 26 bases between. CDR1 LNHDA and CDR2 SQIVND come from the germline V gene (reference sequence). This CDR3 has 18 residues. CDR3 DNA: TGTGCCAGTAGTTCGGAACGAGGGGGGGCTGTCTTTAGCACTGAAGCTTTCTTT. This encodes CASSSERGGAVFSTEAFF.

This clone has just one count. This sequence joins TRBV19 and TRBJ1-3, with 7 positions matching TRBD1. Germline V gene data show CDR1 as LNHDA and CDR2 as SQIVND (reference sequence). V shed 5 bases and J 3 bases; nucleotides not matched to a gene: 19. The CDR3 consists of 19 residues. CDR3 loop: CASSVPTGYALGLGNTIYF. The CDR3 DNA sequence: TGTGCCAGTAGTGTTCCGACAGGGTACGCACTCGGACTTGGAAACACCATATATTTT.

This clone was observed a handful of times. The chain has TRBV5-1 and TRBJ1-4; D is undetermined. The germline CDR1 and CDR2 sequences are SGHRS and YFSETQ. The CDR3 is made up of 16 amino acids. Trimming removed 0 bases from V and 0 bases from J, with 9 bases in between. DNA of the CDR3: TGCGCCAGCAGCTTGGGATCAACTACAACTAATGAAAAACTGTTTTTT. Its translation: CASSLGSTTTNEKLFF.

This clone was found once. The CDR3 sequence is CASSLVQGIGLEQYF. The CDR3 DNA follows: TGTGCCAGCAGCTTAGTGCAGGGAATAGGGCTCGAGCAGTACTTC. The chain has TRBV7-2 and TRBJ2-7, with D perhaps TRBD1 (5 bases). The CDR3 is 15 residues long. V lost 1 base and J lost 6, with 16 bases in between. Germline V gene sequence: CDR1 SGHTA, CDR2 FQGNSA.

This chain links TRBV5-1 with TRBJ2-3; D may be TRBD1 (6 bases). V was trimmed by 2 bases and J by 2 bases, leaving 15 bases between them. Germline values: CDR1 SGHRS, CDR2 YFSETQ. The CDR3 is made up of 16 amino acids. As DNA, the CDR3 is TGCGCCAGCAGCTTTCAGGTCAGGGGAAACACAGATACGCAGTATTTT. Translating gives CASSFQVRGNTDTQYF. Complete variable domain (other parts from reference TRBV5-1 and TRBJ2-3): KAGVTQTPRYLIKTRGQQVTLSCSPISGHRSVSWYQQTPGQGLQFLFEYFSETQRNKGNFPGRFSGRQFSNSRSEMNVSTLELGDSALYLCASSFQVRGNTDTQYFGPGTRLTVL.

This clone came up a few times. J is TRBJ2-1 and V is TRBV7-3; D perhaps matches TRBD2 (7 bases). The V end was cut by 0 bases, the J end by 7 bases, with 10 bases between. The germline CDR1 and CDR2 sequences are SGHTA and FQGTGA. The CDR3 loop spans 14 amino acids. The CDR3 DNA is TGTGCCAGCAGCTTAACGGGGGGGCCTAATGAGCAGTTCTTC. Protein sequence: CASSLTGGPNEQFF.

This chain joins TRBV2 and TRBJ2-7; D remains unclear. This CDR3 is built from 13 residues. Trimming left V 7 bases short and J 5 bases short, with 15 bases between. The germline V gene encodes CDR1 SNHLY and CDR2 FYNNEI. CDR3 sequence: CASTPLGGDEQYF. The CDR3 DNA sequence: TGTGCCAGCACTCCCCTAGGCGGCGACGAGCAGTACTTC.

The J gene is TRBJ1-2, the V gene TRBV28; 8 bases align to TRBD1. The CDR3 is made up of 15 amino acids. The V and J ends lost 5 bases and 5 bases, in that order; junction bases with no gene match: 10. The V gene's germline CDR1 is MDHEN and CDR2 SYDVKM. The chain's CDR3 is CASSPVGTGGYGYTF. Written as DNA, the CDR3 is TGTGCCAGCAGTCCCGTGGGGACAGGAGGGTATGGCTACACCTTC.